This T cell receptor (beta chain) was documented in a study of cytomegalovirus exposure and HLA in healthy donors. Study observations and caveats: Across HLA loci, a later analysis found differing TCR association rates, with DRB1 most and HLA-C fewest. A missense variant in DCLRE1C was later tied to TCR beta V- and J-gene trimming. In a later analysis, specific HLA alleles were associated with 15,000 or so TCR beta sequences at a 0.05 false discovery rate. Only CMV serostatus was available as immune exposure information.

The PCR made use of 60 Vbeta and 13 Jbeta primers. Sequenced by immunoSEQ multiplex PCR; TCRdb stores in-frame clones only, minus some. The table lists hundreds of thousands of clones, approximately 80% of them singletons. V was cut by 4 bases and J by 7 bases, with 10 bases left in between. The CDR3 consists of 12 residues. CDR1 is KGHSH, CDR2 LQKENI, per germline. About this clone itself: Its target is not known.

This clonotype originated in a boy between 2 and 10 years old in good health and CMV-seronegative. Sequenced material: PBMCs. V is TRBV18 and J is TRBJ1-1, with a tentative D call TRBD1 (6 bases). CDR3 in amino acids: CASSRDMSEAFF. The CDR3 coding sequence is TGTGCCAGCTCACGGGACATGAGTGAAGCTTTCTTT.